The 17 T cell receptor beta chains below come from one sample, sequenced in a study of T cell clones after liver transplantation. Repertoires were generated with immunoSEQ multiplex PCR, while TCRdb's copy carries only in-frame clones and drops some. The data hold about 74,000 clones, with about four fifths observed a single time. The input for sequencing was CD4+ T cells from blood, taken before liver transplant. The receptors were sampled from a human donor who received a liver transplant.

The genes are TRBV28 and TRBJ1-2, with 8 bases aligning to TRBD1. The J segment lost 2 bases and the V segment lost 6 bases, leaving 5 bases of the junction unmatched. In germline, CDR1 is MDHEN, CDR2 SYDVKM. The CDR3 spans 14 residues. In DNA, the CDR3 is TGTGCCAGCAGATGGACAGGGACCAACTATGGCTACACCTTC. Translation gives CASRWTGTNYGYTF.

The rearrangement links TRBV19 to TRBJ2-7; 9 positions agree with TRBD1. V was pared by 4 bases and J by 3 bases, with 7 bases of the junction left unmatched. Germline CDR1 and CDR2: LNHDA and SQIVND (reference sequence). This CDR3 has 15 residues. CDR3 sequence reads: CASSTRDRVFYEQYF. CDR3 coding DNA: TGTGCCAGTAGTACCCGGGACAGGGTATTCTACGAGCAGTACTTC.

The CDR3 protein is CAWSVLQGAFF. CDR3 nucleotide sequence: TGTGCCTGGAGTGTACTACAGGGAGCTTTCTTT. This chain links TRBV30 with TRBJ1-1; possible D gene TRBD1, 6 bases. Germline V gene data show CDR1 as GTSNPN and CDR2 as SVGIG (reference sequence). The V end was cut by 0 bases, the J end by 10 bases, with 9 bases between. The length of the CDR3 is 11 residues.

This clone was detected only once. The rearrangement joins TRBV2 to TRBJ2-3; D is uncertain. The germline V gene has CDR1 SNHLY and CDR2 FYNNEI. This CDR3 contains 11 residues. The V gene lost 6 bases and the J gene lost 2 bases, with 3 bases spanning the gap. This chain's CDR3 is CASSYTDTQYF. The CDR3 DNA sequence: TGTGCCAGCAGCTACACAGATACGCAGTATTTT. The full variable domain, its missing parts supplied by reference TRBV2 and TRBJ2-3, is EPEVTQTPSHQVTQMGQEVILRCVPISNHLYFYWYRQILGQKVEFLVSFYNNEISEKSEIFDDQFSVERPDGSNFTLKIRSTKLEDSAMYFCASSYTDTQYFGPGTRLTVL.

The sample holds one count of this clone. This chain connects TRBV6-1 to TRBJ1-2; no clear D. The length of the CDR3 is 10 residues. Germline CDR1 and CDR2: MNHNS and SASEGT. V was clipped by 8 bases and J by 8 bases, with 9 bases between them. As DNA, the CDR3 is TGTGCCAGCGGGAGGCTGGGCTACACCTTC. This gives the protein CASGRLGYTF.

This clone was detected only once. This chain links TRBV5-1 with TRBJ1-4; 9 bases are shared with TRBD1. Germline V gene sequence: CDR1 SGHRS, CDR2 YFSETQ. V trimming: 3 bases; J trimming: 2 bases; junction bases outside the gene matches: 2. The CDR3 covers 15 residues. This CDR3 reads CASSSDRGTNEKLFF. CDR3 DNA sequence: TGCGCCAGCAGCTCAGACAGGGGGACTAATGAAAAACTGTTTTTT.

The rearrangement links TRBV5-1 to TRBJ2-3; 8 positions agree with TRBD2. This CDR3 contains 14 residues. V gave up 3 bases and J gave up 1 base; unmatched junction bases: 1. The germline V gene encodes CDR1 SGHRS and CDR2 YFSETQ. The DNA for the CDR3 is TGCGCCAGCAGCTCGACTAGCGGCACAGATACGCAGTATTTT. This gives the protein CASSSTSGTDTQYF.

The chain links TRBV14 to TRBJ2-1; 8 bases line up with TRBD2. The CDR3 extends over 17 amino acids. Germline V CDR1 and CDR2: SGHDN, FVKESK. The J segment lost 0 bases and the V segment lost 8 bases, leaving 12 bases of the junction unmatched. CDR3 region: CASSRRGRPSSYNEQFF. The CDR3 bases are TGTGCCAGCTCTAGGCGCGGGAGGCCAAGCTCCTACAATGAGCAGTTCTTC.

The V gene is TRBV5-6, the J gene TRBJ2-1, with D perhaps given as TRBD1 or TRBD2 (5 bases each). The CDR3 is made up of 15 amino acids. Trimming removed 7 bases from V and 5 bases from J, with 19 bases in between. The germline V gene has CDR1 SGHDT and CDR2 YYEEEE. This CDR3 is CASGYRDALNNEQFF. The CDR3 region has the DNA TGTGCCAGCGGGTACCGGGACGCCCTAAACAATGAGCAGTTCTTC.

The chain combines TRBV28 with TRBJ2-1; 8 bases are shared with TRBD2. V was pared by 6 bases and J by 9 bases, with 13 bases of the junction left unmatched. CDR1 is MDHEN, CDR2 SYDVKM, per germline. CDR3 length equals 15 residues. The DNA of the CDR3 is TGTGCCAGCAGAGTTTGGGGTAGCGGGGTGGGTGAGCAGTTCTTC. Its protein is CASRVWGSGVGEQFF.

This chain connects TRBV9 to TRBJ2-6; D gene uncertain. CDR1 is SGDLS and CDR2 is YYNGEE in the germline V gene. The CDR3 length is 16 residues. V lost 0 bases to trimming and J lost 4 bases, with 11 bases between them. CDR3 in amino acids: CASSVGSNRGANVLTF. Written as DNA, the CDR3 is TGTGCCAGCAGCGTAGGGTCAAACCGGGGGGCCAACGTCCTGACTTTC.

The V and J genes are TRBV18 and TRBJ2-5; 9 nucleotides line up with TRBD2. J lost 2 bases, V lost 5 bases, and 6 bases had no gene match. Germline CDR1 KGHSH, CDR2 LQKENI. The CDR3 loop spans 15 amino acids. For the CDR3, the DNA is TGTGCCAGCTCAACCTCCCTAGCGGGACAAGAGACCCAGTACTTC. This codes for CASSTSLAGQETQYF.

The gene calls are TRBV27 and TRBJ1-2; 11 bases are shared with TRBD1. CDR3 length equals 14 residues. The junction had 7 bases not matched to a gene; V was cut back by 6 bases and J by 7 bases. CDR1 MNHEY and CDR2 SMNVEV come from the germline V gene (reference sequence). The CDR3 DNA reads as TGTGCCAGCAGAACCGGGACAGGGGGATTTGGCTACACCTTC. Translating it yields CASRTGTGGFGYTF.

The chain recombines TRBV28 with TRBJ1-5, with TRBD1 identical over 9 bases. This CDR3 spans 18 amino acids. The J segment lost 7 bases and the V segment lost 6 bases, leaving 19 bases of the junction unmatched. Germline lookup yields CDR1 MDHEN and CDR2 SYDVKM. CDR3 protein: CASSLLGGRDRARQPQHF. The CDR3 nucleotides read TGTGCCAGCAGCCTCTTAGGAGGCCGGGACAGGGCGAGACAGCCCCAGCATTTT.

The sample holds a few counts of this clone. J is TRBJ1-2 and V is TRBV5-1, with 11 bases aligning to TRBD1. J was trimmed by 3 bases and V by 3 bases; bases with no gene match: 4. Germline CDR1 SGHRS, CDR2 YFSETQ. The CDR3 runs 15 residues. Here the CDR3 reads CASSSRTGGDYGYTF. The CDR3 coding sequence is TGCGCCAGCAGCTCGCGGACAGGGGGCGACTATGGCTACACCTTC. Variable domain in full (rest from reference TRBV5-1 and TRBJ1-2): KAGVTQTPRYLIKTRGQQVTLSCSPISGHRSVSWYQQTPGQGLQFLFEYFSETQRNKGNFPGRFSGRQFSNSRSEMNVSTLELGDSALYLCASSSRTGGDYGYTFGSGTRLTVV.

In DNA, the CDR3 is TGTGCCAGCAGCCAGGGACAGGGGGCGAACGGCTACACCTTC. Amino acid sequence: CASSQGQGANGYTF. The rearrangement uses TRBV7-8 and TRBJ1-2; 12 bases agree with TRBD1. The CDR3 extends over 14 amino acids. V gave up 5 bases and J gave up 8 bases; unmatched junction bases: 6. CDR1 and CDR2 (germline): SGHVS, FQNEAQ.

The rearrangement links TRBV11-2 to TRBJ1-1, with D tentatively TRBD1 (6 bases). The CDR3 is 14 amino acids. The V end was cut by 4 bases, the J end by 0 bases, with 9 bases between. The germline V gene has CDR1 SGHAT and CDR2 FQNNGV. CDR3 loop: CASSWGPLNTEAFF. CDR3 sequence (DNA): TGTGCCAGCAGCTGGGGGCCTCTGAACACTGAAGCTTTCTTT. Filled out from reference TRBV11-2 and TRBJ1-1, the complete variable domain reads EAGVAQSPRYKIIEKRQSVAFWCNPISGHATLYWYQQILGQGPKLLIQFQNNGVVDDSQLPKDRFSAERLKGVDSTLKIQPAKLEDSAVYLCASSWGPLNTEAFFGQGTRLTVV.